This T cell receptor beta chain was retrieved from a study of T cell repertoires in aging, cancer and after chemotherapy. A mixed TRB-A/B primer pool amplified rearranged TRB by multiplex touch-down PCR. TCRdb processed the multiplex PCR reads anew with MiXCR; each CDR3 protein has one entry. The repertoire holds over a thousand distinct CDR3 sequences, with approximately 21% as singletons. TCR beta rearrangements were amplified from peripheral blood genomic DNA. Trimming shortened V by 8 bases and J by 6 bases, and 11 bases separated the two germline ends. There are 12 residues in the CDR3. CDR1 and CDR2 (germline): LNHDA, SQIVND (reference sequence). This clonotype was detected a few times.

The specimen sequenced was blood. This rearrangement joins TRBV19 to TRBJ2-1, with D tentatively TRBD1 (5 bases). This receptor was identified in a human donor with a solid tumor. Here the CDR3 DNA reads TGTGCCAGTTCCTTGGGGCCCAATGAGCAGTTCTTC. This gives the protein CASSLGPNEQFF.